A selection of T cell receptor beta chains follows, all from one sample in a study of blood T cell repertoires in COVID-19. Profiled with immunoSEQ multiplex PCR; TCRdb holds only in-frame clones, not every one. The sample has about 190,000 clones; roughly nine tenths are singletons. The sample taken for sequencing was peripheral blood. Receptors originate from a man aged 30-40 years with acute or convalescent COVID-19. The CDR3 runs from the conserved cysteine through the conserved F or W. The D gene is left open where the match is weak. Size is stated for part of the rows, as once, few or many counts, or as a class when the clone is expanded.

D	size	V	length	J	DNA	CDR3
-	-	TRBV30	16	TRBJ1-1	TGTGCCTGGAGGAAAGGGTTTCGGGGAGAGAACACTGAAGCTTTCTTT	CAWRKGFRGENTEAFF
-	-	TRBV5-4	14	TRBJ1-2	TGTGCCACCCGAGGGGAGGGTCCTAACTATGGCTACACCTTC	CATRGEGPNYGYTF
-	once	TRBV5-6	15	TRBJ2-2	TGTGCCAGCAGCCTTCCGGGACATAACACCGGGGAGCTGTTTTTT	CASSLPGHNTGELFF
TRBD1	-	TRBV19	16	TRBJ1-5	TGTGCCAGTAGTATATCTAGGAGGGGGCGGGATCAGCCCCAGCATTTT	CASSISRRGRDQPQHF
-	once	TRBV7-2	12	TRBJ1-2	TGTGCCAGCAGCTCAGGGCCCGCTGGCTACACCTTC	CASSSGPAGYTF
-	-	TRBV3-1/TRBV3-2	15	TRBJ2-5	TGTGCCAGCAGCCAGGACTGGGCCCAAGGAGAGACCCAGTACTTC	CASSQDWAQGETQYF
-	once	TRBV21-1	20	TRBJ2-7	TGTGCCAGCAGCAAAAGCCTCGGACTAGCGCGCCTTTTAAACTCCTACGAGCAGTACTTC	CASSKSLGLARLLNSYEQYF
-	-	TRBV18	15	TRBJ1-2	TGTGCCAGCTCACCGAGGGCAGGGGAGTGGTATGGCTACACCTTC	CASSPRAGEWYGYTF
-	-	TRBV13	15	TRBJ2-1	TGTGCCAGCAGCTTAGGGACAGGCGGCTACAATGAGCAGTTCTTC	CASSLGTGGYNEQFF
TRBD2	once	TRBV6-5	15	TRBJ2-1	TGTGCCAGCAGTTACCGAATGACTAGCGGGAATGAGCAGTTCTTC	CASSYRMTSGNEQFF
-	-	TRBV30	13	TRBJ1-6	TGTGCCTGGGCAGGATCGGTCAATTCACCCCTCCACTTT	CAWAGSVNSPLHF